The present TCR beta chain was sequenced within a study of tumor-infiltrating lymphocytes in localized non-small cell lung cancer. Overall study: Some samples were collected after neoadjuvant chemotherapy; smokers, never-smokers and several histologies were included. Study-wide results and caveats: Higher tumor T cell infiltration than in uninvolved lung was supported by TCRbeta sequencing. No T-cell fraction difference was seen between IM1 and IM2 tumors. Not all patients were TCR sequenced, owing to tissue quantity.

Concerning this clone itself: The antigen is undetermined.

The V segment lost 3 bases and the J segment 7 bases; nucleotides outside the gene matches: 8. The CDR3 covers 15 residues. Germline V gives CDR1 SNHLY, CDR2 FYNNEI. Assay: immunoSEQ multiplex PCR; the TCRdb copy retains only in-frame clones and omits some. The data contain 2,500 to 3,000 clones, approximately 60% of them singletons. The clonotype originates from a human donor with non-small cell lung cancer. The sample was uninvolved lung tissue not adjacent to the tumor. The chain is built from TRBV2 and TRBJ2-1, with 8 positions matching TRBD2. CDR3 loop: CASSDPAGDMNEQFF. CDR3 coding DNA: TGTGCCAGCAGTGATCCAGCGGGAGATATGAATGAGCAGTTCTTC.